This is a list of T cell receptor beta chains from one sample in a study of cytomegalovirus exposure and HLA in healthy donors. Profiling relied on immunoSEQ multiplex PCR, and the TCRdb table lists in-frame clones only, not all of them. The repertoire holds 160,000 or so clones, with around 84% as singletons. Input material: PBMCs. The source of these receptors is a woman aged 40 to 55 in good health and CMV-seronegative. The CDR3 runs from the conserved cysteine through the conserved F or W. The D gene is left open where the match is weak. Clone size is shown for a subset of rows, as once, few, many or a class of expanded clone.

TGTGCCAGCAGCCCGGCCCGGGCGGGGGGTTACAATGAGCAGTTCTTC | CASSPARAGGYNEQFF | 16 | TRBD2 | TRBV9 | NA | TRBJ2-1
TGTGCCAGCAGCTTAGGTGAAAGCTTCCAAGAGACCCAGTACTTC | CASSLGESFQETQYF | 15 | NA | TRBV7-9 | NA | TRBJ2-5
TGCGCCAGCAGCCAAGCCGTGGACAGGGACACTGAAGCTTTCTTT | CASSQAVDRDTEAFF | 15 | TRBD1 | TRBV4-1 | few | TRBJ1-1
TGTGCCAGCAGCTTGGGGATCCCGACAGAACAAGAGACCCAGTACTTC | CASSLGIPTEQETQYF | 16 | NA | TRBV7-9 | NA | TRBJ2-5
TGTGCCAGCTCCCCAGACAGGGTCTATGGCTACACCTTC | CASSPDRVYGYTF | 13 | TRBD1 | TRBV18 | NA | TRBJ1-2
TGCGCCAGCAGACTACGGTCAGAGGACATCCGCTATGGCTACACCTTC | CASRLRSEDIRYGYTF | 16 | NA | TRBV5-1 | once | TRBJ1-2
TGTGCCAGCAGCTTAAACTCTTATGGCTACACCTTC | CASSLNSYGYTF | 12 | NA | TRBV7-9 | NA | TRBJ1-2
TGTGCCAGTAGCCCTGAACTAGGGATTAGAGCTTTCTTT | CASSPELGIRAFF | 13 | NA | TRBV19 | few | TRBJ1-1
TGTGCCAGCAAGAAGGAGGGAGGACAGCCCCAGCATTTT | CASKKEGGQPQHF | 13 | NA | TRBV2 | NA | TRBJ1-5
TGTGCCAGCCGGGACTCCTCCTACGAGCAGTACTTC | CASRDSSYEQYF | 12 | NA | TRBV2 | NA | TRBJ2-7
TGTGCCAGCAGTTTACACCCGGGACTAGCGGGGGGGCCAACAGATACGCAGTATTTT | CASSLHPGLAGGPTDTQYF | 19 | TRBD2 | TRBV28 | few | TRBJ2-3
TGTGCCAGCAGCCAAACGCTTGGCAATTCCTACGAGCAGTACTTC | CASSQTLGNSYEQYF | 15 | NA | TRBV14 | NA | TRBJ2-7
TGTGCCAGCAGCTTAGGTCGTGGGAGGCGAATGAACACTGAAGCTTTCTTT | CASSLGRGRRMNTEAFF | 17 | NA | TRBV11-2 | NA | TRBJ1-1
TGTGCCAGCAGCTTGACCACAGGGGACCCCTCCTACGAGCAGTACTTC | CASSLTTGDPSYEQYF | 16 | TRBD1 | TRBV7-4 | NA | TRBJ2-7
TGTGCCAGTAAGTACGGTAACACTGAAGCTTTCTTT | CASKYGNTEAFF | 12 | NA | TRBV19 | NA | TRBJ1-1
TGTGCCAGCAGTGACCCGGGACAGGGAAACGAGCAGTACTTC | CASSDPGQGNEQYF | 14 | TRBD1 | TRBV2 | NA | TRBJ2-7
TGTGCCAGCTCACCAACCGACAGGTTTGGAAACACCATATATTTT | CASSPTDRFGNTIYF | 15 | NA | TRBV18 | NA | TRBJ1-3